This TCR beta chain was sequenced for a study of neurological immune-mediated disorders. Study-level information: A relapsing-remitting course was seen in about 90% of the roughly 35 multiple sclerosis patients and a secondary progressive course in 3. The study, taken as a whole, reports: The authors found no clinical or MRI feature associated with the multiple sclerosis repertoire cluster. In HTLV-1-associated myelopathy, TCR clonal expansion was greatest, whereas multiple sclerosis had the least, falling below healthy controls. The phylogenetic placement of 18 of 34 multiple sclerosis patients' repertoires in one related-CDR3 cluster constitutes a possible signature.

CDR3 length: 17 amino acids. Germline V gene lookup returns CDR1 DFQATT and CDR2 SNEGSKA (reference sequence). The germline V and J ends were trimmed by 1 base and 0 bases, with 16 bases remaining between them. This clonotype came up many times. Its matching antigen is unknown. TCRdb re-derived calls from the 5' RACE reads in MiXCR, one entry per CDR3 protein. There are over 45,000 distinct CDR3 sequences in the sample; 3% to 4% occur only once, and roughly 2% lies in the top ten. The sequenced sample consisted of CD4+ T cells from blood. The TCR sequence derives from a woman aged 40-49 years with multiple sclerosis. The J gene is TRBJ1-5, the V gene TRBV20-1; D is possibly TRBD1 (5 bases). For the CDR3, the DNA is TGCAGTGCTAGAGGTTTTGGGGCAGGAAATAGCAATCAGCCCCAGCATTTT. Protein: CSARGFGAGNSNQPQHF.